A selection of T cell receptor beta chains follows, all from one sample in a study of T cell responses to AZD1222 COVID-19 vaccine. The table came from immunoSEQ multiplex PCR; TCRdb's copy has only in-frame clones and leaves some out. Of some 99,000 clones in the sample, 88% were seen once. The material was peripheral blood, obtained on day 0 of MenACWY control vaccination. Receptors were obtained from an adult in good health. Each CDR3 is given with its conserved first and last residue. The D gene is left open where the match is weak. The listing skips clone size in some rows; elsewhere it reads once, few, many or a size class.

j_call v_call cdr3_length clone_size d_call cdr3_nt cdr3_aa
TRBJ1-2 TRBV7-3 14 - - TGTGCCAGCCCTCCCCCGGCAGTTAACTATGGCTACACCTTC CASPPPAVNYGYTF
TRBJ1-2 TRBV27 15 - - TGTGCCAGCAGTTTATCAGAGACAGGTTACTATGGCTACACCTTC CASSLSETGYYGYTF
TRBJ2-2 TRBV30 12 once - TGTGCCTGGAGCCAGGGATCCGGGGAGCTGTTTTTT CAWSQGSGELFF
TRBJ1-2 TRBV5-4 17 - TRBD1 TGTGCCAGCAGCCGAACAGGGGGCCTCAACAGCGCTTTCCGCTACACCTTC CASSRTGGLNSAFRYTF
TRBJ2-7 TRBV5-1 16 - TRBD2 TGCGCCAGCAGCTCCAGGGTAGCGAGCGGGGGCTACGAGCAGTACTTC CASSSRVASGGYEQYF
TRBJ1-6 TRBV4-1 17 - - TGCGCCAGCAGCCAAGATGGCGTGGTCGGTAGAAGTTCACCCCTCCACTTT CASSQDGVVGRSSPLHF
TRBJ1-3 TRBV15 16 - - TGTGCCACCAGCATGGGGGACGGGACCTCTGGAAACACCATATATTTT CATSMGDGTSGNTIYF
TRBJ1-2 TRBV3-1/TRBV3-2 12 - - TGTGCCAGCAGCCAATCTCAGGATGGCTACACCTTC CASSQSQDGYTF
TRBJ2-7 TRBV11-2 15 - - TGTGCCAGCAGCTCACCGGGACGGGGAACTAGAGAGCAGTACTTC CASSSPGRGTREQYF
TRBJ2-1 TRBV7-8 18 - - TGTGCCAGCAGCTTCGGTTTCATGGTGGCTACGGGTATCAATGAGCAGTTCTTC CASSFGFMVATGINEQFF
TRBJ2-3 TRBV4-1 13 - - TGCGCCAGCAGCCAAGTAGAAGGGGATACGCAGTATTTT CASSQVEGDTQYF
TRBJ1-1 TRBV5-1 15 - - TGCGCCAGCAGTCCAGGGACCCATTTCAACACTGAAGCTTTCTTT CASSPGTHFNTEAFF
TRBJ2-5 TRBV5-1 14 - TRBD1 TGCGCCAGCAGCACCGGACAGGGATCCGAGACCCAGTACTTC CASSTGQGSETQYF
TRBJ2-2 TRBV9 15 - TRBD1 TGTGCCAGCAGCGAGAGGGGGCAGGGCACCGGGGAGCTGTTTTTT CASSERGQGTGELFF
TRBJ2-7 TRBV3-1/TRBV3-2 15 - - TGTGCCAGCAGCTCGTCCCGTTTATGGGGTTACGAGCAGTACTTC CASSSSRLWGYEQYF
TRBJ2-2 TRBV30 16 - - TGTGCCTGGAGTGTACTAGGCAGCGCGAACACCGGGGAGCTGTTTTTT CAWSVLGSANTGELFF
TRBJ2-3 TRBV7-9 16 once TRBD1 TGTGCCAGCAGCTTCGGCCCGGGACAGGGAAGAGATACGCAGTATTTT CASSFGPGQGRDTQYF
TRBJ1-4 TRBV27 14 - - TGTGCCAGCAGCACCAACCCCGGGGCTTGGAGACTGTTTTTT CASSTNPGAWRLFF
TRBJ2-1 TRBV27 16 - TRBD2 TGTGCCAGCAGTACCAGCGGGGTAAGCTCCTACAATGAGCAGTTCTTC CASSTSGVSSYNEQFF
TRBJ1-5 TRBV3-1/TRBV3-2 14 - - TGTGCCAGCAGCCTTGGCCCAGTAGGTCAGCCCCAGCATTTT CASSLGPVGQPQHF
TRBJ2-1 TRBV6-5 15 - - TGTGCCAGCAGCCTCGGGTCCAGGAATTGGAATGAGCAGTTCTTC CASSLGSRNWNEQFF
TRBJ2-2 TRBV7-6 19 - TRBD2 TGTGCCAGCAGCTTATTCCCAACTAGCGGGGGACAGAACACCGGGGAGCTGTTTTTT CASSLFPTSGGQNTGELFF
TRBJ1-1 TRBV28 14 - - TGTGCCAGCATGGGCCCCTTTCCGAACACTGAAGCTTTCTTT CASMGPFPNTEAFF
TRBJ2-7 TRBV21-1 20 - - TGTGCCAGCAAGCAAAGATTTCGGGGGGCAAAACAGGCAACCTCCTACGAGCAGTACTTC CASKQRFRGAKQATSYEQYF
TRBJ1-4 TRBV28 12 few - TGTGCCAGCAGTAGACCGAATGAAAAACTGTTTTTT CASSRPNEKLFF
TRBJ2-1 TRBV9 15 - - TGTGCCAGCAGCGGGAGCGGAAGCTCCTACAATGAGCAGTTCTTC CASSGSGSSYNEQFF
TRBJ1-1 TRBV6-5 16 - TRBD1 TGTGCCAGCAGTTACTTACCGACAGGGTCCAGTACTGAAGCTTTCTTT CASSYLPTGSSTEAFF
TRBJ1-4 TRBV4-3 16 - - TGCGCCAGCAGCCAAGTCCCACGAGGGGACTATGAAAAACTGTTTTTT CASSQVPRGDYEKLFF
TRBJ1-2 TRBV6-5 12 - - TGTGCCAGCGGGGGTTATAGCTATGGCTACACCTTC CASGGYSYGYTF
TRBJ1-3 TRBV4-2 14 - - TGTGCCAGCAGCCGGGATAATGTATGGAACACCATATATTTT CASSRDNVWNTIYF
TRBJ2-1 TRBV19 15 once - TGTGCCAGTAGTATAGAGGGGCACCCCCTTCCTGAGCAGTTCTTC CASSIEGHPLPEQFF
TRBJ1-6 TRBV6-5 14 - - TGTGCCACCAGTTACTCGGGGTATGATTCACCCCTCCACTTT CATSYSGYDSPLHF
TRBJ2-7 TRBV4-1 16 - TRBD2 TGCGCCAGCAGCCAAGCCACTAGCGGGGTCTACTCCGAGCAGTACTTC CASSQATSGVYSEQYF
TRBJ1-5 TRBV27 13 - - TGTGCCAGCGGAAAATATAGCAATCAGCCCCAGCATTTT CASGKYSNQPQHF
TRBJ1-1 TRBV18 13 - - TGTGCCAGCTCACCGCGACGGAACACTGAAGCTTTCTTT CASSPRRNTEAFF
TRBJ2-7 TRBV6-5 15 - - TGTGCCAGTGGGAGGGGCAGGGGGTTAGTGAACGAGCAGTACTTC CASGRGRGLVNEQYF
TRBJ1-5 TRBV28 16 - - TGTGCCAGCAGTCCCGGGCCAGGGATCTTCAATCAGCCCCAGCATTTT CASSPGPGIFNQPQHF
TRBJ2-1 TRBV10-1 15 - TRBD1 TGCGCCAGCAGTGAGGTCAGGGGGCCTACCAATGAGCAGTTCTTC CASSEVRGPTNEQFF
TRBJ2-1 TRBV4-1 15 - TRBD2 TGCGCCAGCAGCCGATTTAGCGGGGGGGACAATGAGCAGTTCTTC CASSRFSGGDNEQFF
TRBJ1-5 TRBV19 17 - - TGTGCCAGTAGTATAATGGTGGCGATGGTAGGAAATCAGCCCCAGCATTTT CASSIMVAMVGNQPQHF
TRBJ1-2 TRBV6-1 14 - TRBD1 TGTGCCAGCAGTCGGCCCGACAGGGGCTATGGCTACACCTTC CASSRPDRGYGYTF
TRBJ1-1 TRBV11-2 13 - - TGTGCCAGCAGCTCTCAGGGCAACACTGAAGCTTTCTTT CASSSQGNTEAFF
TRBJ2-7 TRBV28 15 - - TGTGCCAGCAGTTTATGGGGGCCGGGGACCTACGAGCAGTACTTC CASSLWGPGTYEQYF
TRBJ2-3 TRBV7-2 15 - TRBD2 TGTGCCAGCAGCTTAGGCGGGAGGACCACAGATACGCAGTATTTT CASSLGGRTTDTQYF
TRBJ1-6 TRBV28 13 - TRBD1 TGTGCCAGTGACAGGGCTAATAATTCACCCCTCCACTTT CASDRANNSPLHF
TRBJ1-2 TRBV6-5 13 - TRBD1 TGTGCCAGCGAATCGGGACAGGGTATGGGCTACACCTTC CASESGQGMGYTF
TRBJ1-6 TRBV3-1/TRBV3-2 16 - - TGTGCCAGCAGCTCACGGGCAGGCTCCTATAATTCACCCCTCCACTTT CASSSRAGSYNSPLHF
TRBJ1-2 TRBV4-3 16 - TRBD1 TGCGCCAGCAGCCAAGATCGTCCGGACAGGAACTATGGCTACACCTTC CASSQDRPDRNYGYTF
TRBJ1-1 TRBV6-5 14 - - TGTGCCAGCAGACCATCCTTTTGGGGCACTGAAGCTTTCTTT CASRPSFWGTEAFF
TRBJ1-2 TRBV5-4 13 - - TGTGCCAGCAGCTTTCCGGAGAACTATGGCTACACCTTC CASSFPENYGYTF
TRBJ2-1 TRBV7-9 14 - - TGTGCCAGCAGCTTATTAGAGGGGCACAATGAGCAGTTCTTC CASSLLEGHNEQFF
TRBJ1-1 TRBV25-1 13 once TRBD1 TGTGCCAGCAGTGAGGGACAGGGGCTGGGAGCTTTCTTT CASSEGQGLGAFF
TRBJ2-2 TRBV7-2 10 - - TGTGCCAGCAGCGCCGGGGAGCTGTTTTTT CASSAGELFF
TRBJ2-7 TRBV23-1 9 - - TGCGCCAGCATGACCGAGCAGTACTTC CASMTEQYF
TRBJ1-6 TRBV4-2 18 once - TGTGCCAGCAGCCAAGATTTGTCGGCAGGGAACTATAATTCACCCCTCCACTTT CASSQDLSAGNYNSPLHF
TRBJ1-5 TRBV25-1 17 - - TGTGCCAGCAGTGATGTCTCGGGAGGCCCGATCAATCAGCCCCAGCATTTT CASSDVSGGPINQPQHF
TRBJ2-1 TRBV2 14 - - TGTGCCAGCAGGGAGACTAGCTCCTACAATGAGCAGTTCTTC CASRETSSYNEQFF
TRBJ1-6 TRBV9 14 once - TGTGCCAGCAGCGCTGGCCTGGGAAATTCACCCCTCCACTTT CASSAGLGNSPLHF